This T cell receptor (beta chain) comes out of a study of cytomegalovirus exposure and HLA in healthy donors. Findings of the study overall: Follow-up analysis found HLA locus-dependent TCR association rates, highest for DRB1 and lowest for HLA-C. Specific recognition of CMV antigens was confirmed in vitro for a few chains (all CMV-associated). When a later analysis was performed, an Asian-associated ancestry cluster reportedly had fewer N-insertions than the roughly 730-donor mean.

Primers included in the PCR were 60 Vbeta and 13 Jbeta primers. Profiled with immunoSEQ multiplex PCR; TCRdb holds only in-frame clones, not every one. The sample contains 150,000 to 200,000 clones, around 68% of which appear only once. Concerning this clone: The antigen is unknown.

From germline, CDR1 is PRHDT and CDR2 FYEKMQ (reference sequence). Trimming removed 6 bases from V and 4 bases from J; junction bases left unmatched: 13. The CDR3 is 16 residues long. The gene calls are TRBV13 and TRBJ2-5; 8 bases agree with TRBD1. The clonotype was recovered from a man aged 35 to 55 in good health and CMV-seronegative. The material sequenced was PBMCs. CDR3 loop: CASRSYWTGRTETQYF. CDR3 sequence (DNA): TGTGCCAGCAGAAGTTATTGGACAGGGAGGACAGAGACCCAGTACTTC.